Presented here are 23 T cell receptor beta chains from one specimen sequenced in a study of immune evolution from preneoplasia to lung adenocarcinoma. TCRdb keeps only in-frame clones here, not all; method: immunoSEQ multiplex PCR. There are around 7,500 clones in the sample; 65% to 90% occur only once, and 2.5% to 3.5% lies in the top ten. The sequenced material came from FFPE minimally invasive lung adenocarcinoma tissue. These receptors were collected from a person aged 70 to 85 with lung adenocarcinoma.

This clone is labeled large (0.1 to 1%). The genes are TRBV29-1 and TRBJ2-1; 10 bases map to TRBD2. CDR1 and CDR2 from the germline V gene are SQVTM and ANQGSEA. V dropped 8 bases and J dropped 5; count of bases not matched to a gene: 12. CDR3 length: 15 amino acids. CDR3 sequence reads: CSHRGLAGANNEQFF. For the CDR3, the DNA is TGCAGCCACCGCGGGCTAGCGGGGGCAAACAATGAGCAGTTCTTC.

V is TRBV4-1 and J is TRBJ2-5, with 13 nucleotides matching TRBD2. With 3 bases clipped from V and 4 bases from J, the junction kept 2 bases outside the gene matches. Germline V gives CDR1 MGHRA, CDR2 YSYEKL. The CDR3 length is 15 residues. The CDR3 reads CASSQTSGRRETQYF. CDR3 nucleotide sequence: TGCGCCAGCAGCCAGACTAGCGGGAGGAGAGAGACCCAGTACTTC.

A few counts support this clone. The gene calls are TRBV5-4 and TRBJ2-3; TRBD1 agrees at 7 bases. There are 13 residues in the CDR3. Germline trimming cut 0 bases from V and 14 bases from J; bases unmatched to any gene: 9. Germline-derived CDR1 and CDR2 are SGHNT and YYREEE (reference sequence). CDR3 residues: CASSLADRPTGYF. CDR3 coding DNA: TGTGCCAGCAGCTTGGCGGACAGGCCGACGGGGTATTTT.

The J gene is TRBJ2-1, the V gene TRBV11-3; TRBD1 matches at 10 bases. The CDR3 runs to 15 residues. Germline V gene sequence: CDR1 SGHNT, CDR2 YENEEA. The J segment lost 7 bases and the V segment lost 4 bases, leaving 7 bases of the junction unmatched. Written as DNA, the CDR3 is TGTGCCAGCAGCTCCCCCGGGACAGGGGTTAATGAGCAGTTCTTC. The encoded protein is CASSSPGTGVNEQFF.

About this clone itself: One junction end does not reproduce the germline sequence, and a read error may be involved. The chain couples TRBV7-7 to TRBJ2-5; 7 nucleotides align to TRBD1. Germline loops: CDR1 SSHAT, CDR2 FNYEAQ (reference sequence). The CDR3 extends over 13 amino acids. The CDR3 sequence is CASSLGGQGTQYF. DNA for the CDR3: TGTGCTAGCAGCTTAGGGGGCCAAGGGACCCAGTACTTC.

V is TRBV10-1 and J is TRBJ2-7; a weak D match, TRBD1 (5 bases). V gave up 2 bases and J gave up 5 bases, with 10 bases separating them. The CDR3 runs to 13 residues. Germline values: CDR1 WNHNN, CDR2 SYGVQD (reference sequence). The CDR3 sequence is CASSENAGNEQYF. The CDR3, as DNA: TGCGCCAGCAGTGAGAACGCAGGGAACGAGCAGTACTTC.

This clone was detected only a few times. This chain connects TRBV5-6 to TRBJ2-1; no clear D. CDR1 is SGHDT, CDR2 YYEEEE, per germline. This CDR3 is built from 15 residues. V lost 4 bases, J lost 3 bases, and 14 bases lay in between. The CDR3 loop reads CASSIPLDGYNEQFF. CDR3 nucleotides: TGTGCCAGCAGCATTCCCCTGGACGGCTACAATGAGCAGTTCTTC.

The gene calls are TRBV7-2 and TRBJ1-5; D not resolved. Per the germline V gene, CDR1 is SGHTA and CDR2 is FQGNSA. The ends were cut back, 5 bases at V and 7 bases at J, with 18 bases in the middle. The CDR3 is 15 residues long. DNA for the CDR3: TGTGCCAGCAGCCTAGTGGGTGGGGAGTGGCAGCCCCAGCATTTT. Its protein product is CASSLVGGEWQPQHF.

V usage is TRBV4-2 and J usage is TRBJ2-6, with 7 bases lining up with TRBD1. The trim removed 1 base at V and 3 bases at J, leaving 6 bases unmatched. The CDR3 is made up of 17 amino acids. Germline CDR1 reads LGHNA; CDR2 reads YNFKEQ. The chain's CDR3 is CASSQGDSLLGANVLTF. For the CDR3, the DNA is TGTGCCAGCAGCCAAGGGGACAGCTTGCTTGGGGCCAACGTCCTGACTTTC.

The V gene is TRBV2, the J gene TRBJ2-7, with TRBD2 identical over 13 bases. Per the germline V gene, CDR1 is SNHLY and CDR2 is FYNNEI. J was trimmed by 7 bases and V by 6 bases; bases with no gene match: 12. This CDR3 comprises 16 residues. The CDR3 loop is CASSLTSGRLLTEQYF. The CDR3 DNA follows: TGTGCCAGCAGCCTGACTAGCGGGAGGCTCCTTACAGAGCAGTACTTC.

The chain employs TRBV6-5 and TRBJ2-7, with D hard to call. Germline V gene lookup returns CDR1 MNHEY and CDR2 SVGAGI. The V and J ends lost 5 bases and 6 bases respectively, with 14 bases between them. This CDR3 region has 13 residues. DNA for the CDR3: TGTGCCAGCAGTGCCGGACGGTGGGGCGAGCAGTACTTC. Amino acid sequence: CASSAGRWGEQYF.

With regard to this clone: Germline and junction disagree at one end, which may indicate a read error. As DNA, the CDR3 is TGTGCTAGCAGCATCGCTCAGGGGACCGGGGAGCTGTTTTTT. The encoded protein is CASSIAQGTGELFF. V is TRBV7-7 and J is TRBJ2-2; possibly TRBD1 for D (6 bases). From germline, CDR1 is SSHAT and CDR2 FNYEAQ (reference sequence). This CDR3 contains 14 residues.

The V call is TRBV11-2, the J call TRBJ1-2, with D tentatively TRBD1 (5 bases). CDR3 length equals 11 residues. Trimming pared 4 bases from V and 7 bases from J, leaving 7 bases between. The germline gives CDR1 SGHAT, CDR2 FQNNGV. As DNA, the CDR3 is TGTGCCAGCAGCTCGGGACGTGGCTACACCTTC. Its translation is CASSSGRGYTF.

There are a few counts of this clone. The chain combines TRBV28 with TRBJ2-5; 15 bases are shared with TRBD2. Losses at the gene ends were 5 bases for V and 5 bases for J; bases not matched to a gene: 9. This CDR3 is built from 17 residues. Germline V gives CDR1 MDHEN, CDR2 SYDVKM. The CDR3 reads CASSLRTSGGAMETQYF. DNA of the CDR3: TGTGCCAGCAGTCTCCGGACTAGCGGGGGGGCTATGGAGACCCAGTACTTC.

V and J are TRBV10-3 and TRBJ1-2; D is uncertain. Trimming stripped 9 bases from V and 7 bases from J, with 21 bases between. CDR1 is ENHRY and CDR2 is SYGVKD in the germline V gene. The CDR3 is 14 residues long. The CDR3 reads CAIPGPPSVGGYTF. The CDR3 nucleotides read TGTGCCATTCCCGGGCCGCCTTCCGTCGGTGGCTACACCTTC.

The chain employs TRBV30 and TRBJ1-1; D is perhaps TRBD1 (6 bases). The CDR3 consists of 20 residues. Germline CDR1 is GTSNPN and CDR2 is SVGIG (reference sequence). V shed 1 base and J shed 2 bases, with 29 bases lying between them. The CDR3 DNA reads TGTGCCTGGAGTGCTTTTTCAGGGGACCTCTTGAGGGACTTAAACACTGAAGCTTTCTTT. It specifies CAWSAFSGDLLRDLNTEAFF.

V gene TRBV18 combines with J gene TRBJ2-1; D remains ambiguous. The CDR3 has 13 residues. The germline gives CDR1 KGHSH, CDR2 LQKENI. The V end was cut by 0 bases, the J end by 1 base, with 1 base between. The chain's CDR3 is CASSPPSYNEQFF. The CDR3 DNA is TGTGCCAGCTCACCACCATCCTACAATGAGCAGTTCTTC.

The J gene is TRBJ2-3, the V gene TRBV7-9; no clear D. Trimming stripped 5 bases from V and 0 bases from J, with 3 bases between. Germline V gives CDR1 SEHNR, CDR2 FQNEAQ (reference sequence). The CDR3 has 12 amino acids. CDR3 loop: CASSPSTDTQYF. Written as DNA, the CDR3 is TGTGCCAGCAGCCCCAGCACAGATACGCAGTATTTT.

This sequence joins TRBV5-1 and TRBJ2-5; D not certain. The CDR3 length is 14 residues. CDR1 and CDR2 (germline): SGHRS, YFSETQ. V was trimmed by 4 bases and J by 0 bases, leaving 10 bases between them. CDR3 nucleotides: TGCGCCAGCAGCCAAAACTCGTACCAAGAGACCCAGTACTTC. Translation: CASSQNSYQETQYF.

The chain combines TRBV2 with TRBJ1-4; tentatively, D is TRBD1 (5 bases). This CDR3 has 13 amino acids. Germline V lookup: CDR1 SNHLY, CDR2 FYNNEI. The ends were cut back, 11 bases at V and 8 bases at J, with 18 bases in the middle. CDR3 DNA sequence: TGTGCCGGACACAACGAGGCAGAAGAAAAACTGTTTTTT. It translates to CAGHNEAEEKLFF.

The chain couples TRBV19 to TRBJ2-3, with 8 bases matching TRBD1. This CDR3 comprises 16 residues. Germline CDR1 and CDR2: LNHDA and SQIVND (reference sequence). J gave up 3 bases and V 1 base, and 6 bases lay outside the gene matches. The CDR3 DNA follows: TGTGCCAGTAGTATAGGGACAGGGCCCCCTACAGATACGCAGTATTTT. Translating it yields CASSIGTGPPTDTQYF.

This rearrangement joins TRBV11-2 to TRBJ1-1; D is possibly TRBD1 (5 bases). The CDR3 spans 15 residues. Germline V CDR1 and CDR2: SGHAT, FQNNGV. Trimming pared 4 bases from V and 5 bases from J, leaving 17 bases between. CDR3 DNA sequence: TGTGCCAGCAGCTCCCCTCGGTTGGGGGGAACTGAAGCTTTCTTT. Translated, it gives CASSSPRLGGTEAFF.

This chain links TRBV6-1 with TRBJ2-5, with D perhaps TRBD2 (6 bases). Germline values: CDR1 MNHNS, CDR2 SASEGT. Trimming removed 6 bases at V and 5 bases at J, with 16 bases between. CDR3 length: 14 residues. The CDR3 nucleotides read TGTGCCAGCAGCGCCTTGGGGAGCGGGGAGACCCAGTACTTC. It specifies CASSALGSGETQYF.